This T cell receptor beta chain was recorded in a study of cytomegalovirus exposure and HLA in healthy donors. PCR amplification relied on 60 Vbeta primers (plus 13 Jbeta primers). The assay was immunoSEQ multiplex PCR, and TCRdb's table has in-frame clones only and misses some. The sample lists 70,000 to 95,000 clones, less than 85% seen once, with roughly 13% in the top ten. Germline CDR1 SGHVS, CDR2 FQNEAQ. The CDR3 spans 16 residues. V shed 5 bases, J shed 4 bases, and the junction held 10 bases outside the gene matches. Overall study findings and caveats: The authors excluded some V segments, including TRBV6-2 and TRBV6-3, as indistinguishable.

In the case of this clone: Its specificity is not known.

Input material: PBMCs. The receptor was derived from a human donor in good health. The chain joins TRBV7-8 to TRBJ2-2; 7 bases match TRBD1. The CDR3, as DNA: TGTGCCAGCAGCCCGGAACAGGGGTACGCCACCGGGGAGCTGTTTTTT. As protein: CASSPEQGYATGELFF.